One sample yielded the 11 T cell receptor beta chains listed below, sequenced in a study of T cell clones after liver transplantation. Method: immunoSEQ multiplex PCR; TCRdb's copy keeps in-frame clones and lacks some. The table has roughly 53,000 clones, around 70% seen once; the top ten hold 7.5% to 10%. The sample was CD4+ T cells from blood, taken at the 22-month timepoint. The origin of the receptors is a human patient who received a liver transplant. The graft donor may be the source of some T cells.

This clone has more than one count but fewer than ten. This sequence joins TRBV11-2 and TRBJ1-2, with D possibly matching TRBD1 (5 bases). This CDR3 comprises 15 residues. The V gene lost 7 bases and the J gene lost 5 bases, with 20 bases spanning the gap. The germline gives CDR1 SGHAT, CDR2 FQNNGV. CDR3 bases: TGTGCCAGCACCTTCGGGACCCAAAACGGGTATGGCTACACCTTC. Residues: CASTFGTQNGYGYTF. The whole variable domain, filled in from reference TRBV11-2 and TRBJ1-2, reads EAGVAQSPRYKIIEKRQSVAFWCNPISGHATLYWYQQILGQGPKLLIQFQNNGVVDDSQLPKDRFSAERLKGVDSTLKIQPAKLEDSAVYLCASTFGTQNGYGYTFGSGTRLTVV.

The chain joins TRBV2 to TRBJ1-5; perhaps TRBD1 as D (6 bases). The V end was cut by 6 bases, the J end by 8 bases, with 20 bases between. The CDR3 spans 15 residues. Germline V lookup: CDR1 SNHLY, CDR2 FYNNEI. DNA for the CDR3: TGTGCCAGCAGCCCCCGTGTGGGGGCCGAGGAGCCCCAGCATTTT. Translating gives CASSPRVGAEEPQHF.

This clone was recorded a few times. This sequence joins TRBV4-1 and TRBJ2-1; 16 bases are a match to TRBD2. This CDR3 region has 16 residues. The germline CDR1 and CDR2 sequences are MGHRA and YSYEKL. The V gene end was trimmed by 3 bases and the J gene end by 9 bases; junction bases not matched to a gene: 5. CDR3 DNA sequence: TGCGCCAGCAGCCAGGCGGGACTAGCGGGGGGGCTTGAGCAGTTCTTC. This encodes CASSQAGLAGGLEQFF.

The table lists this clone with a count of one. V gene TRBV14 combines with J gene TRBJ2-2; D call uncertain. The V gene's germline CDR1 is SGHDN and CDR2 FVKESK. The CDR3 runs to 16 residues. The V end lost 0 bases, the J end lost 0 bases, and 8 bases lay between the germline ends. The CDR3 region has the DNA TGTGCCAGCAGCCAAGAACTAAACCCGAACACCGGGGAGCTGTTTTTT. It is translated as CASSQELNPNTGELFF.

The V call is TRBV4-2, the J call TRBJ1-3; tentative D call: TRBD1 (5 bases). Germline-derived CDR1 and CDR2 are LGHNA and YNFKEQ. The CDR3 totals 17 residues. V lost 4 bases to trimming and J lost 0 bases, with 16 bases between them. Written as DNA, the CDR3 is TGTGCCAGCAGCCCCCAGAACCCAGGGACCTCTGGAAACACCATATATTTT. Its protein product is CASSPQNPGTSGNTIYF.

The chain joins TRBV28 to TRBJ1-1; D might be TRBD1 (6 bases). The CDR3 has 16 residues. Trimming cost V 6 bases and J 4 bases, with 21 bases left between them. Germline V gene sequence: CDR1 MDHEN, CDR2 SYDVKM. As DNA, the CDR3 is TGTGCCAGCAGCGCCGCAGGGGCTGGGGTCCCCACTGAAGCTTTCTTT. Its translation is CASSAAGAGVPTEAFF.

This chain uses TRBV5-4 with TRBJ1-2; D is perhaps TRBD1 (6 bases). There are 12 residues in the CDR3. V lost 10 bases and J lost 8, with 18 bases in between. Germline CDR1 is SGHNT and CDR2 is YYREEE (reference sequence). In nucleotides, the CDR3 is TGTGCCCAGGGGCGCAGGCAGGAGGGCTACACCTTC. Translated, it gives CAQGRRQEGYTF.

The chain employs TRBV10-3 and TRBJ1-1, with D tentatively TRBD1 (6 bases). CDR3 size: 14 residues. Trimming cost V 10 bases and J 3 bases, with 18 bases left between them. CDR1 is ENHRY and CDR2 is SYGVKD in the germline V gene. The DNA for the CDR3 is TGTGCCACCCACAGGGCTGGGGTTGACACTGAAGCTTTCTTT. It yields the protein CATHRAGVDTEAFF.

The CDR3, as DNA: TGCGCCAGCTCCGGGACGGGGAATGAAAAACTGTTTTTT. Translating gives CASSGTGNEKLFF. The chain employs TRBV10-2 and TRBJ1-4; a weak D match, TRBD1 (5 bases). Trimming took 8 bases from V and 5 from J, leaving 12 bases between them. The germline CDR1 and CDR2 sequences are WSHSY and SAAADI. This CDR3 contains 13 residues.

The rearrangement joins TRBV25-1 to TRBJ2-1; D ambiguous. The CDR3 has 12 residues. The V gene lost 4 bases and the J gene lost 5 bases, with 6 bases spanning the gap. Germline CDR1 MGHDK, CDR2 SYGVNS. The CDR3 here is CASSALNNEQFF. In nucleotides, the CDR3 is TGTGCCAGCAGTGCGCTTAACAATGAGCAGTTCTTC.

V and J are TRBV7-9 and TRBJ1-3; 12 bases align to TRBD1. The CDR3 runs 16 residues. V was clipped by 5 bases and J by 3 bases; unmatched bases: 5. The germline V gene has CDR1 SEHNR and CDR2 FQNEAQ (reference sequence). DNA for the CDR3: TGTGCCAGCAGCGCGGGACAGGGGGCTCATGGAAACACCATATATTTT. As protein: CASSAGQGAHGNTIYF.